This TCR beta chain was documented in a study of PD-1 blockade in classical Hodgkin lymphoma. Sequencing used immunoSEQ multiplex PCR; TCRdb keeps in-frame clones, though not all of them. The repertoire holds just under 30,000 clones, approximately 83% seen once, with roughly 2.2% in the top ten. This clone has just a few counts. The patients all showed relapse after autologous stem cell transplantation, while their brentuximab vedotin exposure varied. Using magnetic negative selection, the CD4+ T cells were separated out of thawed PBMCs. V was shortened by 0 bases and J by 6 bases, with 6 bases between the two germline ends. The CDR3 is made up of 13 amino acids. Per germline, CDR1 KGHSY and CDR2 FQNENV.

The sequence was obtained from a human donor with classical Hodgkin lymphoma. The material was CD4+ T cells from blood, obtained at baseline. This chain connects TRBV16 to TRBJ2-1, with D possibly being TRBD1 or TRBD2 (5 bases each). CDR3 bases: TGTGCCAGCAGCCAATCGGGGGTCAATGAGCAGTTCTTC. It encodes CASSQSGVNEQFF.